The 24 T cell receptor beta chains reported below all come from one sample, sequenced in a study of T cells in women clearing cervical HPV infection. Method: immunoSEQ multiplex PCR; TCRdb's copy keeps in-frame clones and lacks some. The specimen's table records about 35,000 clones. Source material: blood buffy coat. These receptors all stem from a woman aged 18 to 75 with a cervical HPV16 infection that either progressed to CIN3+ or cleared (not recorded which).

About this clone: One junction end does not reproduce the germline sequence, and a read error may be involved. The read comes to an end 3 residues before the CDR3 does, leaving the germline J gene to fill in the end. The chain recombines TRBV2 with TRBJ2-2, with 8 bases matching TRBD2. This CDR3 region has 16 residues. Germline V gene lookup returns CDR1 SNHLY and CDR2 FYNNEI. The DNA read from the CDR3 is TGTACCAGCAGTGTCGAAACTAGCGGGAACACCGGGGAG. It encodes CTSSVETSGNTGE. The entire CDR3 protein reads CTSSVETSGNTGELFF.

The sequenced part of the CDR3 DNA is TGTGCCAGCAGCTCTGCCCCAGGGAATAAAGAAAACACC. This translates into CASSSAPGNKENT. Given in full, the CDR3 is CASSSAPGNKENTIYF. This chain links TRBV5-4 with TRBJ1-3, with D possibly matching TRBD1 (5 bases). The read ends 3 residues early relative to the CDR3; the germline J gene fills the gap. Looked up from germline, CDR1 is SGHNT and CDR2 is YYREEE (reference sequence). Trimming pared 3 bases from V and 6 bases from J, leaving 19 bases between. The CDR3 is 16 residues long.

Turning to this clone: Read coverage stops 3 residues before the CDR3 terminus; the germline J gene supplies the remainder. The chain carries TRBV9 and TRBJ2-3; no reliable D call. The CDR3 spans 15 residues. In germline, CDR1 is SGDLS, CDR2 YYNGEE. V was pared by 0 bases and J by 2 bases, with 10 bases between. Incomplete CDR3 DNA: TGTGCCAGCAGCGTAGTGGGCGCGTACACAGATACG. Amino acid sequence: CASSVVGAYTDT. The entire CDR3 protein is CASSVVGAYTDTQYF. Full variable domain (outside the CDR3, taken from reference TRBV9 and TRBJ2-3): DSGVTQTPKHLITATGQRVTLRCSPRSGDLSVYWYQQSLDQGLQFLIQYYNGEERAKGNILERFSAQQFPDLHSELNLSSLELGDSALYFCASSVVGAYTDTQYFGPGTRLTVL.

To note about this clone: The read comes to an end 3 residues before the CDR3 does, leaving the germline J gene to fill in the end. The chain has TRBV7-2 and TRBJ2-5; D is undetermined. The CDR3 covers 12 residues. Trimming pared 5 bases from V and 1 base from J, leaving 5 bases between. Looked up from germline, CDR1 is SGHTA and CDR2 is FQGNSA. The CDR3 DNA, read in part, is TGTGCCAGCAGCCCCAGCCAAGAGACC. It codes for CASSPSQET. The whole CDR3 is CASSPSQETQYF.

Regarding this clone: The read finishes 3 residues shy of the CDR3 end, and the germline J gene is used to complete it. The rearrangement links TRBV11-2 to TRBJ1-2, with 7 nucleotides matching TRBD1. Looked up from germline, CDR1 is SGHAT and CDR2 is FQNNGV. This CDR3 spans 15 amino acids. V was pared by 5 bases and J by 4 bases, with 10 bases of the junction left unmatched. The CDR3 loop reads CASSQGDRGGYGYTF. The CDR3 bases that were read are TGTGCCAGCAGCCAGGGGGATAGGGGAGGCTATGGC.

Partial CDR3 DNA: TGTGCCACCAGTGACGGACAAAGCATCGATGAG. It encodes CATSDGQSIDE. The full CDR3 reads CATSDGQSIDEQFF. The chain employs TRBV24-1 and TRBJ2-1, with TRBD1 as a possible D gene (5 bases). Coverage ceases 3 residues before the CDR3 finishes, and the germline J gene fills in the end. The CDR3 runs 14 residues. Trimming shortened V by 4 bases and J by 8 bases, and 14 bases separated the two germline ends. The V gene's germline CDR1 is KGHDR and CDR2 SFDVKD.

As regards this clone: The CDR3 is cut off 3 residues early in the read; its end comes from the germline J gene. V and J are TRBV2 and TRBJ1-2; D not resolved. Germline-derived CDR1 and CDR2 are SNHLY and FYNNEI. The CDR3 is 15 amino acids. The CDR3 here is CASTTRLERTDTYTF. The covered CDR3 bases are TGTGCCAGCACTACCCGACTAGAACGCACAGATACC.

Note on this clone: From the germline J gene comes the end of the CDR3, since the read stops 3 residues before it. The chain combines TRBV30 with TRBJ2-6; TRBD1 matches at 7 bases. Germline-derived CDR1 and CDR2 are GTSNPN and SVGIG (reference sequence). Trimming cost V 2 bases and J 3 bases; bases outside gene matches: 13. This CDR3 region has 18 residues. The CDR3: CAWSPQGVGVGGANVLTF. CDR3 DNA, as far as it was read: TGTGCCTGGAGTCCTCAGGGGGTCGGGGTCGGTGGGGCCAACGTC. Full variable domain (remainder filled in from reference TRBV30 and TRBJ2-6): SQTIHQWPATLVQPVGSPLSLECTVEGTSNPNLYWYRQAAGRGLQLLFYSVGIGQISSEVPQNLSASRPQDRQFILSSKKLLLSDSGFYLCAWSPQGVGVGGANVLTFGAGSRLTVL.

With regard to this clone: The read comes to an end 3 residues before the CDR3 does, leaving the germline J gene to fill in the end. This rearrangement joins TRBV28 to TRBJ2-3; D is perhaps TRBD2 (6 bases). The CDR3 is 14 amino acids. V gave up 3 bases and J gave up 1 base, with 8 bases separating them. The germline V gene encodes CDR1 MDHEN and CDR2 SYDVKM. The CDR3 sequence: CASSLDYGTDTQYF. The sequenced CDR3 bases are TGTGCCAGCAGTTTGGACTATGGCACAGATACG.

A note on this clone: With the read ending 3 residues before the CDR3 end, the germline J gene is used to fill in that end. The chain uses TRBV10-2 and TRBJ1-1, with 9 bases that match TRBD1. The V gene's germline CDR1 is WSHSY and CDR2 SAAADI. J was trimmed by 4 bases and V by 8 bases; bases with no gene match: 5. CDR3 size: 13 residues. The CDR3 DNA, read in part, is TGCGCCAGCTTACAGGGGGCCGGCACTGAA. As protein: CASLQGAGTE. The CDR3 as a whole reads CASLQGAGTEAFF.

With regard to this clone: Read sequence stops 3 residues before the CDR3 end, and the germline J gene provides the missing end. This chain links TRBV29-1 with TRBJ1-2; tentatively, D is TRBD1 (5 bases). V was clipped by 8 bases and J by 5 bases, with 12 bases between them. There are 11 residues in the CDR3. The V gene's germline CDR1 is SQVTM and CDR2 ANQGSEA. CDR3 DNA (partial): TGCAGCCTCCGGGGGGAGTATGGC. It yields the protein CSLRGEYG. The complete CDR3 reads CSLRGEYGYTF.

The CDR3 bases that were read are TGTGCCAGCAGCTTAGGCGGGGACTCCTACGAG. It translates to CASSLGGDSYE. The full CDR3 is CASSLGGDSYEQYF. J is TRBJ2-7 and V is TRBV7-6; TRBD2 might be the D (6 bases). The CDR3 end lies 3 residues beyond the end of the read and is filled in from the germline J gene. V dropped 1 base and J dropped 0 bases, with 7 bases sitting between them. The CDR3 sequence is 14 residues long. The germline CDR1 and CDR2 sequences are SGHVS and FNYEAQ.

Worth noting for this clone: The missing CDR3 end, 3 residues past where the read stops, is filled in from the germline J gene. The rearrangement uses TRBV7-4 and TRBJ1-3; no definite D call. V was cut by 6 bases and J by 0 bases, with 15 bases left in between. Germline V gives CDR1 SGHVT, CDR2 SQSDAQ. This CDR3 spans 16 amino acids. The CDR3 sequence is CASSTLEPSSGNTIYF. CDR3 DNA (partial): TGTGCCAGCAGTACTCTTGAGCCGAGCTCTGGAAACACC.

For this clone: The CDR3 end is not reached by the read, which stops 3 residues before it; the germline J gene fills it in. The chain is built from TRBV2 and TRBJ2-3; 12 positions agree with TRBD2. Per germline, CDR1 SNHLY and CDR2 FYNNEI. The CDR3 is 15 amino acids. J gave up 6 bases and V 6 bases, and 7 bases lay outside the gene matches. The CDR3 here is CASRLTSGGSDTQYF. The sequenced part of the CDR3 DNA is TGTGCCAGCAGACTGACTAGCGGGGGTTCCGATACG.

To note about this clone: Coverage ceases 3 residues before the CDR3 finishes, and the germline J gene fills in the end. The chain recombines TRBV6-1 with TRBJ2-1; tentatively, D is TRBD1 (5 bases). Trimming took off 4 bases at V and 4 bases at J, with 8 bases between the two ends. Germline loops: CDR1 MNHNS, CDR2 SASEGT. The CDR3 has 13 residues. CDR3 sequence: CASSAQEYNEQFF. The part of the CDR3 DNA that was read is TGTGCCAGCAGTGCACAGGAATACAATGAG.

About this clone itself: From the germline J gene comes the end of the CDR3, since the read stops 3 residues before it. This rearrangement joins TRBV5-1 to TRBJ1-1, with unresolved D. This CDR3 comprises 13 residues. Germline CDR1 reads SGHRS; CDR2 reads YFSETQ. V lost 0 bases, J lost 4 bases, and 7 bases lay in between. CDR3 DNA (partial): TGCGCCAGCAGCTTGGGGTACGGCACTGAA. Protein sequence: CASSLGYGTE. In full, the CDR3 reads CASSLGYGTEAFF.

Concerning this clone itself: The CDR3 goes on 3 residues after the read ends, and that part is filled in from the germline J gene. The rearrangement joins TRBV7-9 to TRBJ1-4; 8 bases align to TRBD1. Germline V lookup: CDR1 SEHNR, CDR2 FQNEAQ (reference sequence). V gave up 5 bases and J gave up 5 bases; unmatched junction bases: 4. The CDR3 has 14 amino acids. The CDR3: CASSMGQENEKLFF. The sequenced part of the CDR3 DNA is TGTGCCAGCAGCATGGGACAGGAGAATGAAAAA.

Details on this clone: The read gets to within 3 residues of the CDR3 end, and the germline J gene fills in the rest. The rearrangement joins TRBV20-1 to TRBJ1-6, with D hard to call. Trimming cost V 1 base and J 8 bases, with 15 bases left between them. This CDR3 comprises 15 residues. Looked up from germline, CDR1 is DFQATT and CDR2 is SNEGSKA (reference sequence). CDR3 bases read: TGCAGTGCTAGAGTTGCAAAGACGGGTGATTCACCC. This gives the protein CSARVAKTGDSP. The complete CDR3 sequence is CSARVAKTGDSPLHF.

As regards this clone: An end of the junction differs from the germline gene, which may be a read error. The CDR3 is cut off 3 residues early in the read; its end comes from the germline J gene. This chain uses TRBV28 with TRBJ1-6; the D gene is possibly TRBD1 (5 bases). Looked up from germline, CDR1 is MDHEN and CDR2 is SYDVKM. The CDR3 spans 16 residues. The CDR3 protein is CASSPGGSSYNLPLHF. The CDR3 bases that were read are TGTGCCAGCAGTCCCGGGGGGAGCTCCTATAATTTACCC.

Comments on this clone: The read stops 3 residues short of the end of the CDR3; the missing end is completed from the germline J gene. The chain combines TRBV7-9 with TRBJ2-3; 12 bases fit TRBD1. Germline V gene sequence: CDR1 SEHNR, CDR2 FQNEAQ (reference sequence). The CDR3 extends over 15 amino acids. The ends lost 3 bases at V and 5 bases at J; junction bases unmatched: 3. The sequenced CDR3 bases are TGTGCCAGCAGCTTGGGACAGGGGGCAAAAGATACG. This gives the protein CASSLGQGAKDT. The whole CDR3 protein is CASSLGQGAKDTQYF. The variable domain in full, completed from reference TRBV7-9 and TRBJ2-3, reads DTGVSQNPRHKITKRGQNVTFRCDPISEHNRLYWYRQTLGQGPEFLTYFQNEAQLEKSRLLSDRFSAERPKGSFSTLEIQRTEQGDSAMYLCASSLGQGAKDTQYFGPGTRLTVL.

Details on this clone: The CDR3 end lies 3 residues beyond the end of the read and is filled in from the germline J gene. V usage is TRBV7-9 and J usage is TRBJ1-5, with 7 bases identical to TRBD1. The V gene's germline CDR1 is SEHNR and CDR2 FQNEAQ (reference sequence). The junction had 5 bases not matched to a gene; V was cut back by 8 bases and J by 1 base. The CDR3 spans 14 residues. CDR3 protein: CASAGGRSNQPQHF. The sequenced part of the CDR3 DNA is TGTGCCAGCGCAGGGGGAAGGAGCAATCAGCCC.

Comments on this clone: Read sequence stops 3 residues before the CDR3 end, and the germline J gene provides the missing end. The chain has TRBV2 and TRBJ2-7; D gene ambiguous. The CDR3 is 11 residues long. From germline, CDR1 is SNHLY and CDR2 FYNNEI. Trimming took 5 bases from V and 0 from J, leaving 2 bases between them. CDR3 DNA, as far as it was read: TGTGCCAGCAGTTACTCCTACGAG. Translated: CASSYSYE. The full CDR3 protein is CASSYSYEQYF.

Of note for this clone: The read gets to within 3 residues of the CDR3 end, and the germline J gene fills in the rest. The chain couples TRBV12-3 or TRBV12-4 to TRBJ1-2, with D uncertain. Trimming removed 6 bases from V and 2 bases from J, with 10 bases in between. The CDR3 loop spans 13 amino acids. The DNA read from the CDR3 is TGTGCCAGCAGCCCACAGATAAACTATGGC. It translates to CASSPQINYG. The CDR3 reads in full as CASSPQINYGYTF.

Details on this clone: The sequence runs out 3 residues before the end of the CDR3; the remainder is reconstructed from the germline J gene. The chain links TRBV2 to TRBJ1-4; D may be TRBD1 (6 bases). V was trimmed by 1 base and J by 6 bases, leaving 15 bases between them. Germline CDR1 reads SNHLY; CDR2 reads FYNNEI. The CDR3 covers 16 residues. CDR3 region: CASSEGSGGEDEKLFF. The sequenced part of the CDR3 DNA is TGTGCCAGCAGTGAAGGGTCTGGGGGCGAAGATGAAAAA.